These 17 T cell receptor beta chains were all obtained from the same sample, sequenced in a study of blood T cell repertoires in COVID-19. Sequenced by immunoSEQ multiplex PCR; TCRdb stores in-frame clones only, minus some. The sample consists of around 200,000 clones, 70% to 90% of them appearing once. Input material: peripheral blood. Every receptor here comes from a woman of 80 years or more with acute or convalescent COVID-19.

This chain uses TRBV4-3 with TRBJ1-3; possibly TRBD1 for D (6 bases). CDR3 length: 17 amino acids. The V end lost 2 bases, the J end lost 1 base, and 15 bases lay between the germline ends. Per germline, CDR1 LGHNA and CDR2 YSLEER. The CDR3 sequence is CASSQFGRGESGNTIYF. CDR3 sequence (DNA): TGCGCCAGCAGCCAATTCGGCAGGGGAGAGTCTGGAAACACCATATATTTT.

V gene TRBV18 combines with J gene TRBJ1-2, with 9 bases fitting TRBD1. Germline-derived CDR1 and CDR2 are KGHSH and LQKENI. There are 13 residues in the CDR3. Trimming removed 3 bases from V and 7 bases from J; junction bases left unmatched: 3. Here the CDR3 reads CASSPGQGGGYTF. The CDR3 DNA sequence: TGTGCCAGCTCACCGGGACAGGGAGGTGGCTACACCTTC. Supplemented by reference TRBV18 and TRBJ1-2, the full variable domain reads NAGVMQNPRHLVRRRGQEARLRCSPMKGHSHVYWYRQLPEEGLKFMVYLQKENIIDESGMPKERFSAEFPKEGPSILRIQQVVRGDSAAYFCASSPGQGGGYTFGSGTRLTVV.

This chain links TRBV7-8 with TRBJ1-1, with no clear D. V gave up 3 bases and J gave up 5 bases, with 4 bases separating them. The CDR3 sequence is 11 residues long. Looked up from germline, CDR1 is SGHVS and CDR2 is FQNEAQ. This CDR3 reads CASSLATEAFF. CDR3 sequence (DNA): TGTGCCAGCAGCTTGGCAACTGAAGCTTTCTTT.

The rearrangement uses TRBV10-1 and TRBJ2-2; weak D call: TRBD2 (5 bases). The CDR3 is 14 residues long. V gave up 0 bases and J gave up 4 bases, with 6 bases separating them. Germline V gene lookup returns CDR1 WNHNN and CDR2 SYGVQD (reference sequence). In DNA, the CDR3 is TGCGCCAGCAGTGAGTCACTAGTCACCGGGGAGCTGTTTTTT. Its translation: CASSESLVTGELFF.

The rearrangement uses TRBV6-1 and TRBJ1-1, with unresolved D. Germline CDR1 reads MNHNS; CDR2 reads SASEGT. The CDR3 loop spans 17 amino acids. Trimming stripped 1 base from V and 6 bases from J, with 21 bases between. CDR3 region: CASSEVGGYVRSPEAFF. Written as DNA, the CDR3 is TGTGCCAGCAGTGAAGTAGGAGGGTACGTTAGGAGCCCTGAAGCTTTCTTT.

The chain recombines TRBV20-1 with TRBJ1-2; D unclear. CDR3 length: 13 residues. CDR1 DFQATT and CDR2 SNEGSKA come from the germline V gene (reference sequence). The germline V and J ends were trimmed by 3 bases and 4 bases, with 12 bases remaining between them. The CDR3 is CSASSGRPYGYTF. The DNA for the CDR3 is TGCAGTGCTAGTTCCGGGAGGCCCTATGGCTACACCTTC.

The chain employs TRBV28 and TRBJ1-5, with a weak D call TRBD1 (6 bases). CDR1 is MDHEN and CDR2 is SYDVKM in the germline V gene. There are 18 residues in the CDR3. With 5 bases removed from V and 6 bases from J, the gap between germline ends came to 26 bases. CDR3 protein: CASSPSTGILGLSQPQHF. CDR3 bases: TGTGCCAGCAGTCCAAGTACAGGGATTCTGGGTTTGAGTCAGCCCCAGCATTTT.

V gene TRBV6-5 combines with J gene TRBJ2-7, with D possibly TRBD2 on 6 matching bases. This CDR3 is built from 15 residues. Germline assignment: CDR1 MNHEY and CDR2 SVGAGI. V gave up 2 bases and J gave up 7 bases, with 18 bases separating them. CDR3 sequence reads: CASSYQGLLLREQYF. The CDR3 DNA is TGTGCCAGCAGTTACCAGGGACTCCTATTACGGGAGCAGTACTTC.

This clone was picked up one time. The V gene is TRBV6-6, the J gene TRBJ1-1; D is perhaps TRBD1 (5 bases). The CDR3 length is 12 residues. Germline lookup yields CDR1 MNHNY and CDR2 SVGAGI (reference sequence). With 4 bases removed from V and 4 bases from J, the gap between germline ends came to 7 bases. The CDR3 bases are TGTGCCAGCAGTTCGGGACTCACTGAAGCTTTCTTT. It yields the protein CASSSGLTEAFF.

The genes are TRBV28 and TRBJ2-4; 8 nucleotides align to TRBD1. Looked up from germline, CDR1 is MDHEN and CDR2 is SYDVKM. The CDR3 length is 13 residues. Unmatched junction bases numbered 3, after V lost 6 bases and J lost 5 bases. The CDR3: CASRGQGQNIQYF. CDR3 nucleotide sequence: TGTGCCAGCAGAGGACAGGGTCAAAACATTCAGTACTTC.

The V call is TRBV11-2, the J call TRBJ2-3; a weak D match, TRBD2 (5 bases). Trimming shortened V by 5 bases and J by 10 bases, and 16 bases separated the two germline ends. The CDR3 loop spans 13 amino acids. Looked up from germline, CDR1 is SGHAT and CDR2 is FQNNGV. CDR3 nucleotides: TGTGCCAGCAGCCCATCCGAGGTGGAGGCGCAGTATTTT. It specifies CASSPSEVEAQYF. Filled out from reference TRBV11-2 and TRBJ2-3, the complete variable domain reads EAGVAQSPRYKIIEKRQSVAFWCNPISGHATLYWYQQILGQGPKLLIQFQNNGVVDDSQLPKDRFSAERLKGVDSTLKIQPAKLEDSAVYLCASSPSEVEAQYFGPGTRLTVL.

This clone was seen only once. V gene TRBV9 combines with J gene TRBJ1-2; the D gene is possibly TRBD1 (5 bases). This CDR3 region has 13 residues. Germline values: CDR1 SGDLS, CDR2 YYNGEE. The V gene lost 5 bases and the J gene lost 4 bases, with 12 bases spanning the gap. CDR3 residues: CASRKTGLYGYTF. Written as DNA, the CDR3 is TGTGCCAGCAGAAAAACAGGTCTCTATGGCTACACCTTC.

The chain carries TRBV28 and TRBJ2-3; D is perhaps TRBD2 (6 bases). V lost 2 bases and J 5 bases, leaving 11 bases between the germline ends. The germline V gene has CDR1 MDHEN and CDR2 SYDVKM. The CDR3 contains 14 residues. The CDR3 loop reads CASSLGGRRDTQYF. The CDR3 nucleotides read TGTGCCAGCAGTTTAGGGGGGAGGAGAGATACGCAGTATTTT.

This sequence joins TRBV18 and TRBJ2-2; D unclear. Germline V gene sequence: CDR1 KGHSH, CDR2 LQKENI. V was shortened by 6 bases and J by 4 bases, with 9 bases between the two germline ends. The CDR3 runs to 13 residues. For the CDR3, the DNA is TGTGCCAGCTCGTCTGTGTCCACCGGGGAGCTGTTTTTT. Translation gives CASSSVSTGELFF.

The chain joins TRBV12-5 to TRBJ1-5; D is undetermined. The CDR3 is 8 amino acids. Germline assignment: CDR1 LGHNT and CDR2 FRNRAP. The CDR3 sequence: CSNQPQHF. The CDR3 nucleotides read TGTTCTAATCAGCCCCAGCATTTT.

About this clone: The same CDR3 is also encoded by other DNA sequences in this sample. The chain uses TRBV5-1 and TRBJ2-2, with a weak D call TRBD1 (5 bases). V was cut by 2 bases and J by 2 bases, with 7 bases left in between. The CDR3 runs 14 residues. Germline V CDR1 and CDR2: SGHRS, YFSETQ. The CDR3 nucleotides read TGCGCCAGCAGCTTTACAGGAAACACCGGGGAGCTGTTTTTT. The encoded protein is CASSFTGNTGELFF.

The V and J genes are TRBV25-1 and TRBJ1-6; 10 bases line up with TRBD1. CDR3 length: 16 amino acids. In germline, CDR1 is MGHDK, CDR2 SYGVNS. Losses at the gene ends were 4 bases for V and 6 bases for J; bases not matched to a gene: 6. The CDR3, as DNA: TGTGCCAGCAGTGCAACCGGGACAGGGGTTAATTCACCCCTCCACTTT. It is translated as CASSATGTGVNSPLHF.